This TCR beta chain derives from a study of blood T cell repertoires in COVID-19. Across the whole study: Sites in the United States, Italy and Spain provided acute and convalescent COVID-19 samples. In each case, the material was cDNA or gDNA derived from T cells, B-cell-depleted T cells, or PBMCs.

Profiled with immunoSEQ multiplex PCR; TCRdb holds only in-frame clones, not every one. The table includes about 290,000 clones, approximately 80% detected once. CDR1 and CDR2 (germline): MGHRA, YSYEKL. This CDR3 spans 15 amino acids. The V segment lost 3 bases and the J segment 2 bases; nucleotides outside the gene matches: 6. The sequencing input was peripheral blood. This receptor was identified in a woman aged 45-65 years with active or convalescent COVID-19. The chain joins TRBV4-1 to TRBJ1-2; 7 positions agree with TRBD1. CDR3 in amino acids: CASSQPKTGNYGYTF. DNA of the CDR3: TGCGCCAGCAGCCAGCCAAAGACAGGGAACTATGGCTACACCTTC.